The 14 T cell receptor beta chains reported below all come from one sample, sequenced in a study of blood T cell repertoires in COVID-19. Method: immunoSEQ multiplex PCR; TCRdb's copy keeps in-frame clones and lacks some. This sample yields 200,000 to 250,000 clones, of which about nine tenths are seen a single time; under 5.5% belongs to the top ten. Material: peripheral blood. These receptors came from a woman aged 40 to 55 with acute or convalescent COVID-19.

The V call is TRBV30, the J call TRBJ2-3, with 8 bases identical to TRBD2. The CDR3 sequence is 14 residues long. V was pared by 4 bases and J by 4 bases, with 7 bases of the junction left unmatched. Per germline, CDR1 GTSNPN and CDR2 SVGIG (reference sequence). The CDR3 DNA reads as TGTGCCTGGACCTACACGGGGGGGGCAGATACGCAGTATTTT. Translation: CAWTYTGGADTQYF. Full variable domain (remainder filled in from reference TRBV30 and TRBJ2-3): SQTIHQWPATLVQPVGSPLSLECTVEGTSNPNLYWYRQAAGRGLQLLFYSVGIGQISSEVPQNLSASRPQDRQFILSSKKLLLSDSGFYLCAWTYTGGADTQYFGPGTRLTVL.

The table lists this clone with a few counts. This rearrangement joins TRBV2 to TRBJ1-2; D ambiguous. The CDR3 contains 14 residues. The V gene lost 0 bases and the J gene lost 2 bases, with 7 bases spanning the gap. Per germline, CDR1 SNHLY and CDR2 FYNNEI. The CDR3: CASSEASQNYGYTF. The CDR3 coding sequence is TGTGCCAGCAGTGAAGCCAGTCAGAACTATGGCTACACCTTC.

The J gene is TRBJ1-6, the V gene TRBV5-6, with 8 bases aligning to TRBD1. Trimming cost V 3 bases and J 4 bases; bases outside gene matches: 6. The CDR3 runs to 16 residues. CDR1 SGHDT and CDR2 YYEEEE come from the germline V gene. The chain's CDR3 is CASSWETGGYNSPLHF. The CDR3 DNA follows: TGTGCCAGCAGCTGGGAAACAGGGGGATATAATTCACCCCTCCACTTT. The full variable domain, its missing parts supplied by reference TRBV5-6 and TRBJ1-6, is DAGVTQSPTHLIKTRGQQVTLRCSPKSGHDTVSWYQQALGQGPQFIFQYYEEEERQRGNFPDRFSGHQFPNYSSELNVNALLLGDSALYLCASSWETGGYNSPLHFGNGTRLTVT.

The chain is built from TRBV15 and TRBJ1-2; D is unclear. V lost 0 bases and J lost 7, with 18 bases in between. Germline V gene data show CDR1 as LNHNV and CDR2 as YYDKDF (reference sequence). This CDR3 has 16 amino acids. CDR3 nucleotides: TGTGCCACCAGCAGAGATCGGGGTGTAGCAGTGGGTGGCTACACCTTC. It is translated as CATSRDRGVAVGGYTF.

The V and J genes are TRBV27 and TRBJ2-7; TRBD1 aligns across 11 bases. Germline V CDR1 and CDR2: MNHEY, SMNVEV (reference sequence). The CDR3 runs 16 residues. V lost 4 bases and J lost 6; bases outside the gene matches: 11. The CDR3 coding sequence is TGTGCCAGCAGTTCAGGACAGGGGGCCCAACCTATCGAGCAGTACGTC. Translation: CASSSGQGAQPIEQYV.

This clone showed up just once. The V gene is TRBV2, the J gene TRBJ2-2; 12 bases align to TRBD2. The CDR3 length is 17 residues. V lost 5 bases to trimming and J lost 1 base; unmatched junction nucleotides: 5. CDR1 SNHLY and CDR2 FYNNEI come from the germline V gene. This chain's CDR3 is CASSRRLAGVNTGELFF. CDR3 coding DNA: TGTGCCAGCAGTCGGCGACTAGCGGGGGTGAACACCGGGGAGCTGTTTTTT.

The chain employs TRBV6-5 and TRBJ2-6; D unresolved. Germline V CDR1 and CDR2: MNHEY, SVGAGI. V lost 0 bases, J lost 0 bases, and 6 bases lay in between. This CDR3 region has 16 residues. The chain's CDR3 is CASSYSGPSGANVLTF. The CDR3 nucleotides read TGTGCCAGCAGTTACTCGGGCCCCTCTGGGGCCAACGTCCTGACTTTC.

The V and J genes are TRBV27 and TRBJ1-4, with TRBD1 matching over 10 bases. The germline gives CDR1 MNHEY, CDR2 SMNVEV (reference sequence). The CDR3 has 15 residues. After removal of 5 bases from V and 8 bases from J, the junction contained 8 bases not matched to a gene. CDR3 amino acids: CASSTRQGAEEKLFF. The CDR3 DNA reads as TGTGCCAGCAGTACGCGACAGGGGGCGGAGGAAAAACTGTTTTTT.

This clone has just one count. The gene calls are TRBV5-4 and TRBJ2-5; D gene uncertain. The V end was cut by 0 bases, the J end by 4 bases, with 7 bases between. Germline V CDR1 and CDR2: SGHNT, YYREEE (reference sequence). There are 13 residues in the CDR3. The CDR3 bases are TGTGCCAGCAGCTTGGCTATCGGAGAGACCCAGTACTTC. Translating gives CASSLAIGETQYF.

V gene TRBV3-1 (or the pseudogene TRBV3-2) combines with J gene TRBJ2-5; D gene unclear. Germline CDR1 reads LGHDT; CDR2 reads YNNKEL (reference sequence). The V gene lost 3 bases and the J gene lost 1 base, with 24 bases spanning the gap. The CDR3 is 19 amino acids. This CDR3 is CASSHLGDRYFRSQETQYF. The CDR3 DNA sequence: TGTGCCAGCAGCCACTTAGGAGATCGGTACTTTCGTAGCCAAGAGACCCAGTACTTC.

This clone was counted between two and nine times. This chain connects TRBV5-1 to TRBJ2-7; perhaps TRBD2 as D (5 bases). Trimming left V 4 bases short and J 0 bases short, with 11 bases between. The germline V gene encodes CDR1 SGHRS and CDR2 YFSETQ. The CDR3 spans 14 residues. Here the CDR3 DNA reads TGCGCCAGCAGCGCTAGTGGGAGCTCCTACGAGCAGTACGTC. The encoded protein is CASSASGSSYEQYV.

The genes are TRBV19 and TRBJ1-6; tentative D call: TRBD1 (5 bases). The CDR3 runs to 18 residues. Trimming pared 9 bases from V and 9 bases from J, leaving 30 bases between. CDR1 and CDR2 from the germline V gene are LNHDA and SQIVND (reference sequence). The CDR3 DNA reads TGTGCCAGCCCTTTTAGGGGTTCCCGAAAAGAGTACGGTTCACCCCTCCACTTT. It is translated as CASPFRGSRKEYGSPLHF.

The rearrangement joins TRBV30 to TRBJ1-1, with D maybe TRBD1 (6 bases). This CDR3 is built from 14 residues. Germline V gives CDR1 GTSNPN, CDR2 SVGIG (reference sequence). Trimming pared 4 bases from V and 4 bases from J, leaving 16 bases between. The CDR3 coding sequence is TGTGCCTGGAAATATTCACAGGGTCGCACTGAAGCTTTCTTT. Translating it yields CAWKYSQGRTEAFF.

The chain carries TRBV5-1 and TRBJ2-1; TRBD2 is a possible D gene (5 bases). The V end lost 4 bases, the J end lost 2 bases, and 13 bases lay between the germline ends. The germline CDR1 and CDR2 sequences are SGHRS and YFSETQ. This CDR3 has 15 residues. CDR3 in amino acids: CASSPDGVPYNEQFF. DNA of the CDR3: TGCGCCAGCAGCCCCGACGGGGTTCCCTACAATGAGCAGTTCTTC.